Listed below are T cell receptor beta chains from one sample, sequenced in a study of blood T cell repertoires in COVID-19. Assay used: immunoSEQ multiplex PCR; TCRdb lists only in-frame clones, some missing. The sample includes tens of thousands of clones, approximately 86% of them seen just once. The specimen was peripheral blood. The origin of the receptors is a man in his fifties with active COVID-19. The CDR3 runs from the conserved cysteine through the conserved F or W. D genes are given only for firm matches. The size entry is marked missing in some rows and otherwise reads once, few, many or a size class.

J gene	D gene	V gene	clone size	CDR3 protein	CDR3 DNA
TRBJ2-5	-	TRBV9	-	CASSPQEGPSETQYF	TGTGCCAGCAGCCCCCAGGAGGGCCCCTCGGAGACCCAGTACTTC
TRBJ2-3	TRBD2	TRBV2	-	CASSPQTSGTQYF	TGTGCCAGCAGTCCTCAGACTAGCGGTACGCAGTATTTT
TRBJ1-3	-	TRBV4-1	-	CASSQDEGAGNTIYF	TGCGCCAGCAGCCAAGATGAGGGAGCTGGAAACACCATATATTTT
TRBJ1-2	-	TRBV13	-	CASSLNPGENYGYTF	TGTGCCAGCAGCTTAAACCCAGGGGAAAACTATGGCTACACCTTC
TRBJ2-5	TRBD2	TRBV5-1	few	CASSSVGGGLLQETQYF	TGCGCCAGCAGCTCGGTGGGCGGGGGACTCCTCCAAGAGACCCAGTACTTC
TRBJ1-1	-	TRBV21-1	few	CVTTGGRVNTEAFF	TGTGTCACTACCGGGGGGAGGGTGAACACTGAAGCTTTCTTT
TRBJ2-1	-	TRBV29-1	-	CSVGRRKTYNEQFF	TGCAGCGTTGGCCGCAGGAAGACCTACAATGAGCAGTTCTTC
TRBJ2-7	TRBD1	TRBV20-1	-	CSASDPGQGRREQYF	TGCAGTGCTAGTGACCCGGGACAGGGTCGTCGGGAGCAGTACTTC
TRBJ1-1	-	TRBV2	once	CASTLGGTSNTEAFF	TGTGCCAGCACCCTGGGAGGGACATCGAACACTGAAGCTTTCTTT
TRBJ2-1	TRBD1	TRBV5-8	few	CASSRDRSEQFF	TGTGCCAGCAGCCGGGACAGGTCTGAGCAGTTCTTC
TRBJ2-2	TRBD2	TRBV7-3	-	CASSSSTSGGELFF	TGTGCCAGCAGCTCGTCCACTAGCGGCGGGGAGCTGTTTTTT
TRBJ2-3	-	TRBV24-1	once	CATSDLWGEGRGTDTQYF	TGTGCCACCAGTGATTTGTGGGGAGAGGGCCGTGGCACAGATACGCAGTATTTT
TRBJ1-5	-	TRBV5-4	few	CASSLAGGNQPQHF	TGTGCCAGCAGCCTGGCGGGGGGCAATCAGCCCCAGCATTTT
TRBJ2-5	-	TRBV24-1	-	CATSDTGTETQYF	TGTGCCACCAGTGATACAGGTACAGAGACCCAGTACTTC
TRBJ1-1	-	TRBV18	-	CASSVNGGRTEAFF	TGTGCCAGCTCAGTCAACGGGGGGCGAACTGAAGCTTTCTTT
TRBJ1-6	TRBD1	TRBV5-1	-	CASSSGTGGSAPLHF	TGCGCCAGCAGCTCGGGAACAGGGGGTTCGGCACCCCTCCACTTT
TRBJ2-1	TRBD1	TRBV9	-	CASRPGQGINEQFF	TGTGCCAGCAGGCCGGGACAGGGCATCAATGAGCAGTTCTTC
TRBJ2-7	-	TRBV12-3/TRBV12-4	-	CASSFGRSYEQYF	TGTGCCAGCAGTTTCGGGAGATCCTACGAGCAGTACTTC
TRBJ2-3	-	TRBV7-9	-	CASSFVLVGDTQYF	TGTGCCAGCAGCTTCGTCCTAGTGGGTGATACGCAGTATTTT
TRBJ2-3	-	TRBV7-9	-	CASSLMQGHRTDTQYF	TGTGCCAGCAGCCTAATGCAGGGGCATAGAACAGATACGCAGTATTTT
TRBJ2-3	TRBD2	TRBV7-9	few	CASSSGLAEGRDTQYF	TGTGCCAGCAGCTCGGGACTAGCGGAGGGGCGAGATACGCAGTATTTT
TRBJ1-4	TRBD1	TRBV19	-	CASSPPTGTNEKLFF	TGTGCCAGTAGCCCCCCGACAGGGACTAATGAAAAACTGTTTTTT
TRBJ2-1	TRBD1	TRBV5-6	-	CASSLQGFEQFF	TGTGCCAGCAGCTTACAGGGGTTTGAGCAGTTCTTC
TRBJ2-5	TRBD2	TRBV19	-	CASSTHPLAGGQETQYF	TGTGCCAGTAGTACGCACCCGTTAGCGGGAGGGCAAGAGACCCAGTACTTC
TRBJ2-3	-	TRBV7-3	-	CASSLNVGTHTDTQYF	TGTGCCAGCAGCTTAAATGTTGGGACTCACACAGATACGCAGTATTTT
TRBJ2-5	TRBD1	TRBV24-1	-	CATSDPGQPQETQYF	TGTGCCACCAGTGACCCGGGACAGCCACAAGAGACCCAGTACTTC
TRBJ2-1	-	TRBV5-5	-	CASSQPGHPNEQFF	TGTGCCAGCAGTCAGCCGGGACATCCTAATGAGCAGTTCTTC
TRBJ1-6	TRBD1	TRBV5-4	few	CASSSDRGVSPLHF	TGTGCCAGCAGCTCGGACAGGGGGGTTTCACCCCTCCACTTT
TRBJ1-2	TRBD1	TRBV14	few	CASSQEGQGVPILGGYTF	TGTGCCAGCAGCCAAGAGGGACAGGGAGTACCTATCCTTGGCGGCTACACCTTC
TRBJ2-3	-	TRBV21-1	-	CASIPPGLRPDTQYF	TGTGCCAGCATCCCACCAGGCCTCCGACCAGATACGCAGTATTTT
TRBJ1-4	-	TRBV4-1	-	CASSLTMDSRNEKLFF	TGCGCCAGCAGCCTCACTATGGACAGTAGAAATGAAAAACTGTTTTTT
TRBJ2-1	-	TRBV24-1	-	CATSDPGQPVEQFF	TGTGCCACCAGTGACCCCGGACAGCCGGTTGAGCAGTTCTTC
TRBJ2-1	-	TRBV7-6	-	CASSSLRLVHEQFF	TGTGCCAGCAGCTCACTCCGGTTGGTCCATGAGCAGTTCTTC
TRBJ2-3	-	TRBV19	-	CASSIRGRTDTQYF	TGTGCCAGTAGTATACGAGGCCGCACAGATACGCAGTATTTT
TRBJ2-3	-	TRBV7-8	-	CASSLRGGITDTQYF	TGTGCCAGCAGCTTAAGGGGGGGGATCACAGATACGCAGTATTTT
TRBJ1-3	-	TRBV6-5	few	CASSRGEGGNTIYF	TGTGCCAGCAGTAGAGGGGAGGGAGGAAACACCATATATTTT
TRBJ2-1	TRBD1	TRBV6-2/TRBV6-3	once	CASSSRDRTYNEQFF	TGTGCCAGCAGTTCCCGGGACAGGACTTACAATGAGCAGTTCTTC
TRBJ1-6	TRBD1	TRBV9	-	CASSPQTGSNSPLHF	TGTGCCAGCAGCCCTCAGACAGGGTCCAATTCACCCCTCCACTTT
TRBJ2-1	TRBD2	TRBV11-3	-	CASSFQLAGNEQFF	TGTGCCAGCAGCTTTCAACTAGCGGGCAATGAGCAGTTCTTC
TRBJ1-1	-	TRBV11-2	few	CASSLEEVSAEAFF	TGTGCCAGCAGCTTAGAGGAGGTATCCGCTGAAGCTTTCTTT
TRBJ1-3	-	TRBV7-9	-	CASSLLEDRGNTIYF	TGTGCCAGCAGCTTACTCGAGGACAGAGGAAACACCATATATTTT
TRBJ2-1	TRBD2	TRBV5-1	-	CASRPPGLAGGEQFF	TGCGCCAGCCGACCGCCGGGACTAGCGGGGGGGGAGCAGTTCTTC
TRBJ2-5	TRBD2	TRBV7-7	-	CASSLAGTRGETQYF	TGTGCCAGCAGCTTAGCGGGGACTAGGGGAGAGACCCAGTACTTC
TRBJ2-7	TRBD1	TRBV6-5	-	CASNRGYEQYF	TGTGCCAGCAACAGGGGCTACGAGCAGTACTTC
TRBJ2-1	TRBD2	TRBV27	-	CASRPAGGGFVNEQFF	TGTGCCAGCCGTCCGGCGGGGGGGGGATTCGTCAATGAGCAGTTCTTC
TRBJ1-1	-	TRBV5-1	-	CASSLSVMNTEAFF	TGCGCCAGCAGCTTGTCAGTTATGAACACTGAAGCTTTCTTT
TRBJ2-1	-	TRBV11-1	-	CASSLAGANEQFF	TGTGCCAGCAGCTTAGCGGGGGCAAATGAGCAGTTCTTC
TRBJ2-3	TRBD2	TRBV24-1	-	CATSDSRLASTDTQYF	TGTGCCACCAGTGATTCCCGACTAGCGAGCACAGATACGCAGTATTTT
TRBJ1-4	-	TRBV2	-	CASSWGATNEKLFF	TGTGCCAGCAGCTGGGGGGCAACTAATGAAAAACTGTTTTTT
TRBJ1-5	TRBD1	TRBV5-6	-	CASSLADRVNQPQHF	TGTGCCAGCAGCTTGGCGGACAGGGTCAATCAGCCCCAGCATTTT